Listed below are T cell receptor beta chains from one sample, sequenced in a study of monozygotic twins with inflammatory bowel disease. TCRdb reworked the 5' RACE reads into one entry per CDR3 protein, no DNA. In total, the table holds some 450,000 distinct CDR3 sequences. The sequenced sample was blood. The origin of the receptors is a human donor with ulcerative colitis or Crohn's disease, or a healthy co-twin of an affected twin (not recorded which). Each CDR3 is given with its conserved first and last residue.

V gene	J gene	CDR3 protein
TRBV11-2	TRBJ2-3	CASSLGLAGSDTQYF
TRBV5-1	TRBJ2-1	CASSRVGDPSSYNEQFF
TRBV25-1	TRBJ2-3	CASSEYMDTQYF
TRBV29-1	TRBJ2-1	CSVDDISYNEQFF
TRBV6-1	TRBJ2-7	CASSPGWSESEQYF
TRBV27	TRBJ2-3	CASSRLRSADTQYF
TRBV6-5	TRBJ1-4	CASSVLRTPNEKLFF
TRBV5-1	TRBJ2-3	CASSLGLTDRTDTQYF
TRBV12-3/TRBV12-4	TRBJ1-2	CASSWTGSASIYGYTF
TRBV6-1	TRBJ2-2	CASSGGWNTGELFF
TRBV2	TRBJ2-3	CASSEARFANPDTQYF
TRBV6-2/TRBV6-3	TRBJ2-2	CASSLGPGTNTGELFF
TRBV6-5	TRBJ2-5	CASRRGEETQYF
TRBV12-5	TRBJ1-2	CASGSNYGYTF
TRBV7-8	TRBJ2-7	CASSLAQRGPYEQYF
TRBV20-1	TRBJ2-3	CSARGPRADTQYF
TRBV30	TRBJ1-2	CAWSNTGGGGYTF
TRBV5-1	TRBJ2-1	CASSWAPDVYNEQFF